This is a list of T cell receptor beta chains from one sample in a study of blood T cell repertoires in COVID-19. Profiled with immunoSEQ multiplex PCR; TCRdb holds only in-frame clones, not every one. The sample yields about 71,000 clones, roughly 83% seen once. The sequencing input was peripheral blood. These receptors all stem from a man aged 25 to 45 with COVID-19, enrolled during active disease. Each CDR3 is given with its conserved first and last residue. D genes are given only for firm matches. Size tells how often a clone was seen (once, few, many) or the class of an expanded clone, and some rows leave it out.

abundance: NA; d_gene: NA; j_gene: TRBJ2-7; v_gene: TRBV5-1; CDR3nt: TGCGCCAGCAGCTTCAGGACGGAGGGTTCATCCGAGCAGTACTTC; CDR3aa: CASSFRTEGSSEQYF
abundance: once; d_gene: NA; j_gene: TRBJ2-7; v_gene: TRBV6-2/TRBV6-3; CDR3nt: TGTGCCAGCAGTTACTCGAGTGGAGCCTACGAGCAGTACTTC; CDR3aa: CASSYSSGAYEQYF
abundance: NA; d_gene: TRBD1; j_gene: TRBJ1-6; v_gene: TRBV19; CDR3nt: TGTGCCAGTAGCTCTGCGCGGGCGACAGGGGCGGGTCATTCACCCCTCCACTTT; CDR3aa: CASSSARATGAGHSPLHF
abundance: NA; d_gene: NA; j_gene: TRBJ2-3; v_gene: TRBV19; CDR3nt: TGTGCCAGTAGTATAGATCCCCGGGAGTCAGATACGCAGTATTTT; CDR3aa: CASSIDPRESDTQYF
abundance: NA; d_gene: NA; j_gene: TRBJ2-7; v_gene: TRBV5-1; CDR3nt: TGCGCCAGCAGCTTGGAAGGGGGCTACGAGCAGTACTTC; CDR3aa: CASSLEGGYEQYF
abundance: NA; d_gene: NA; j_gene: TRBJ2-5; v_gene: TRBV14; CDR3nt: TGTGCCAGCAGCCAAGAAGCCCTCCTTAGGGGGGGTAAGCATGAGACCCAGTACTTC; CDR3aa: CASSQEALLRGGKHETQYF
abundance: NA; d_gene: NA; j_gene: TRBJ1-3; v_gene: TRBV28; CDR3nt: TGTGCCAGCAGTACAAGACAGTCCTCGAACACCATATATTTT; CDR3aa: CASSTRQSSNTIYF
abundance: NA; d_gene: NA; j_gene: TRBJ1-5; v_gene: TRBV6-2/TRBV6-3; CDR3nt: TGTGCCAGCAGCCCTTTCACAGAGAATCAGCCCCAGCATTTT; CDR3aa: CASSPFTENQPQHF
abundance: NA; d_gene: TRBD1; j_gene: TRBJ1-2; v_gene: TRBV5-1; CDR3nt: TGCGCCAGCAGCTGGCGGACAGGGGTGAAAGACTATGGCTACACCTTC; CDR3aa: CASSWRTGVKDYGYTF
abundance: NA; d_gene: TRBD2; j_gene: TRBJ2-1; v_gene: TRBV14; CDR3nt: TGTGCCAGCAGCCAGAGTCTAGCGGGCCAAGACAATGAGCAGTTCTTC; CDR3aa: CASSQSLAGQDNEQFF
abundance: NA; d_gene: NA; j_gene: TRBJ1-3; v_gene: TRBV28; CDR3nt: TGTGCCAGCAGCGTACAACCCTCTGGAAACACCATATATTTT; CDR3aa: CASSVQPSGNTIYF
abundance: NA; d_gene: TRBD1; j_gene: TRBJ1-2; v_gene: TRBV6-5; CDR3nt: TGTGCCAGCAGGCCCACAGGGGGTGGCTACACCTTC; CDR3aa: CASRPTGGGYTF
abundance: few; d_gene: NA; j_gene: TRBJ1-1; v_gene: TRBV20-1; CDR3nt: TGCAGTGTTTGGAGGAACACTGAAGCTTTCTTT; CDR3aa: CSVWRNTEAFF
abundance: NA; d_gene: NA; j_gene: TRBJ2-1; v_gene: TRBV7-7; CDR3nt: TGTGCTAGCAGCTTTGGAGGGGGCGGGCAGCAGTTCTTC; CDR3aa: CASSFGGGGQQFF
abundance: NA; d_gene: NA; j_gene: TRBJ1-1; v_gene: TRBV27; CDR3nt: TGTGCCAGCAGTTACCAGGGTTCGCCTGAAGCTTTCTTT; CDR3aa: CASSYQGSPEAFF
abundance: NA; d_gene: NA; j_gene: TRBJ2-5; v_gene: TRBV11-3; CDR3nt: TGTGCCAGCAGCCTCCCGTTACAAGAGACCCAGTACTTC; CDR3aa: CASSLPLQETQYF
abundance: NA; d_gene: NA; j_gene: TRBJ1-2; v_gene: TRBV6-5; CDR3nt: TGTGCCAGCAGTTACTCCCTCAACTATGGCTACACCTTC; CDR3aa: CASSYSLNYGYTF
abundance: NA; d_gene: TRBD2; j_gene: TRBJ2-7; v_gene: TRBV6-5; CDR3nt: TGTGCCAGCAGTTACGGGGGACTAGCGGAATCGTACTTC; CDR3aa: CASSYGGLAESYF
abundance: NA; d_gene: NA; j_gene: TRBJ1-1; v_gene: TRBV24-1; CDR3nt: TGTGCCACCAGTGCAGAGGGCCCCATTGAAGCTTTCTTT; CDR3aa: CATSAEGPIEAFF
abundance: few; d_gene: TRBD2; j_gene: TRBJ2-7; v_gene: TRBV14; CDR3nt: TGTGCCAGCAGCCAAGCAAGACTAGCGGGAGTCTACGAGCAGTACTTC; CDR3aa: CASSQARLAGVYEQYF
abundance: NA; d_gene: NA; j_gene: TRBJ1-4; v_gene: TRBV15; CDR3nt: TGTGCCACCAGCCCGGACAGCTCGAATGAAAAACTGTTTTTT; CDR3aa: CATSPDSSNEKLFF
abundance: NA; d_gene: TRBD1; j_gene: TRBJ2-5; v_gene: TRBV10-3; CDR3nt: TGTGCCATCAGCGCGACAGGGGAAGAGACCCAGTACTTC; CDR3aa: CAISATGEETQYF
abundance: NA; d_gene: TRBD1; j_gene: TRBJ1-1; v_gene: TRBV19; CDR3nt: TGTGCCAGTAGTTCTTACTACAGGGGGAGTTGGGCTTTCTTT; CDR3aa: CASSSYYRGSWAFF
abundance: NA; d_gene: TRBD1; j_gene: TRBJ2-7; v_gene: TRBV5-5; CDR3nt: TGTGCCAGCAGCTTGGCGGGGACAGGGGTGTACGAGCAGTACTTC; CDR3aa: CASSLAGTGVYEQYF
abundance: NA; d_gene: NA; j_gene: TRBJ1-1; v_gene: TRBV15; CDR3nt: TGTGCCACCAGCAGAGGAGAGGCTCAGTCTGAAGCTTTCTTT; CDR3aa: CATSRGEAQSEAFF
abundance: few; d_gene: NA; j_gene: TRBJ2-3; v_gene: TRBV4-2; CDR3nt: TGTGCCAGCAGCCAAGCGGTCTTCACAGATACGCAGTATTTT; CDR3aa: CASSQAVFTDTQYF
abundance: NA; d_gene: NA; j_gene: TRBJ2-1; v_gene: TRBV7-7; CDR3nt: TGTGCTAGCACCCCTTACCTGAGCTCCTACAATGAGCAGTTCTTC; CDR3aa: CASTPYLSSYNEQFF
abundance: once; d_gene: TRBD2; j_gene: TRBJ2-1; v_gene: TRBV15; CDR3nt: TGTGCCACCAGCAGAGCCACTAGCGGGAAGCAGTTCTTC; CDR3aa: CATSRATSGKQFF
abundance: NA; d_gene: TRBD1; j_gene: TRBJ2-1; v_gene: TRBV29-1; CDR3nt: TGCAGCGGTGCGACAGGGGTCAAGGAGCAGTTCTTC; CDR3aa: CSGATGVKEQFF
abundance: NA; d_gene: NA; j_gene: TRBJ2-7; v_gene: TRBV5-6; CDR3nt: TGTGCCAGCAGCAGGGGCCCCCCCTACGAGCAGTACTTC; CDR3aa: CASSRGPPYEQYF
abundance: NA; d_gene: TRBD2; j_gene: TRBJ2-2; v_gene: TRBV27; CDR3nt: TGTGCCAGCAAGGTTAGCGGGAGCCCCGGGGAGCTGTTTTTT; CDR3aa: CASKVSGSPGELFF
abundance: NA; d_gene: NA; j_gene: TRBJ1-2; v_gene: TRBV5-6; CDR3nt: TGTGCCAGCAGCTCATATGGCTACACCTTC; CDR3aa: CASSSYGYTF
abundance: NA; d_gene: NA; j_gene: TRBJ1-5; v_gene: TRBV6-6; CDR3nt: TGTGCCAGCAGTTATCGTAGCAATCAGCCCCAGCATTTT; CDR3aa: CASSYRSNQPQHF
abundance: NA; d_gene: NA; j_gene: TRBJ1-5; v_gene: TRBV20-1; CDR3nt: TGCAGTGCTAGTGGGCAGGTCAATCAGCCCCAGCATTTT; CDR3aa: CSASGQVNQPQHF
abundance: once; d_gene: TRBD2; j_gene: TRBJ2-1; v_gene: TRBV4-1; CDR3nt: TGCGCCAGCAGCCAGCAGGGTGCGGGAGGAGACAATGAGCAGTTCTTC; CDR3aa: CASSQQGAGGDNEQFF
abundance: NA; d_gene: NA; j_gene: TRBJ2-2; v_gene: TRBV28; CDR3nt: TGTGCCAGCACCTCCCCGAACACCGGGGAGCTGTTTTTT; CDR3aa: CASTSPNTGELFF
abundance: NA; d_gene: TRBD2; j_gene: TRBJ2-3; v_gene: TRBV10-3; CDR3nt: TGTGCCATCAGTATGACTAGCGGGGGAGATACGCAGTATTTT; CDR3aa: CAISMTSGGDTQYF
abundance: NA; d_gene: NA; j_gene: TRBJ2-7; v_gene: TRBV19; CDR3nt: TGTGCCAGTACACCCGAGGGCAAATACGAGCAGTACTTC; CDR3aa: CASTPEGKYEQYF
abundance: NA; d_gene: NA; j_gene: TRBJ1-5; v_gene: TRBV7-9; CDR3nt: TGTGCCAGCAGCTCGGGGGAACAGCCCCAGCATTTT; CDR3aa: CASSSGEQPQHF
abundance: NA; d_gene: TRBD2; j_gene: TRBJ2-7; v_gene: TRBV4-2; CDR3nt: TGTGCCAGCAGCCAAGATCTTGGAGCGGGGGCCTACGAGCAGTACTTC; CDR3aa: CASSQDLGAGAYEQYF
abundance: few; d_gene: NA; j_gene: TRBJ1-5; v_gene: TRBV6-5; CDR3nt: TGTGCCAGCAGCGCCACATATAGCAATCAGCCCCAGCATTTT; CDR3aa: CASSATYSNQPQHF
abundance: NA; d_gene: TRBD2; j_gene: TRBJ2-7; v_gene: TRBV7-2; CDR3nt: TGTGCCAGCAGCTTTCTAGCGGGAGCTGGGGAGCAGTACTTC; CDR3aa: CASSFLAGAGEQYF
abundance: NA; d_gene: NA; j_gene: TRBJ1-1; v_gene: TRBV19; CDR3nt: TGTGCCAGTAGCGCGGGGTTCACTGAAGCTTTCTTT; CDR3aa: CASSAGFTEAFF
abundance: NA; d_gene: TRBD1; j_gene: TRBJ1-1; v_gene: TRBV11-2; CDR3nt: TGTGCCAGCAGCTTCCGGACAGGGGTTGTCACTGAAGCTTTCTTT; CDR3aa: CASSFRTGVVTEAFF
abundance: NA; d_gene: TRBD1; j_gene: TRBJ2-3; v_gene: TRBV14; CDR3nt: TGTGCCAGCAGCCCGTCCGGACAGGGTAAAGATACGCAGTATTTT; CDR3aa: CASSPSGQGKDTQYF